These T cell receptor beta chains were read from a single sample in a study of blood T cell repertoires in COVID-19. Profiling relied on immunoSEQ multiplex PCR, and the TCRdb table lists in-frame clones only, not all of them. The sample holds roughly 26,000 clones, about four fifths seen once. The sequencing sample was made of peripheral blood. These receptors were taken from a human donor in a cohort sampled during active COVID-19. Both conserved end residues are part of each CDR3. A D gene is named only where the DNA matches it firmly. The size entry is marked missing in some rows and otherwise reads once, few, many or a size class.

d_call,j_call,v_call,clone_size,cdr3_aa,cdr3_nt
TRBD1,TRBJ1-2,TRBV5-6,NA,CASSYGTGGVGYGYTF,TGTGCCAGCAGCTACGGGACAGGGGGCGTCGGCTATGGCTACACCTTC
NA,TRBJ1-5,TRBV6-1,NA,CASSEVVRGRNQPQHF,TGTGCCAGCAGTGAAGTGGTCAGGGGTAGGAATCAGCCCCAGCATTTT
NA,TRBJ1-2,TRBV19,NA,CASSPTGPEVYGYTF,TGTGCCAGTAGTCCGACTGGCCCGGAGGTCTATGGCTACACCTTC
NA,TRBJ2-1,TRBV5-1,NA,CASSPEATRYNEQFF,TGCGCCAGCAGCCCGGAGGCGACCCGATACAATGAGCAGTTCTTC
TRBD1,TRBJ1-4,TRBV19,NA,CASSSGTGGVEDEKLFF,TGTGCCAGTAGTTCCGGGACAGGGGGCGTCGAGGACGAAAAACTGTTTTTT
TRBD1,TRBJ1-1,TRBV28,NA,CASSLGTGSLNTEAFF,TGTGCCAGCAGTTTGGGGACAGGGTCGTTGAACACTGAAGCTTTCTTT
NA,TRBJ1-1,TRBV6-5,NA,CAGRLGTGNTEAFF,TGTGCCGGGCGGTTGGGCACCGGGAACACTGAGGCTTTCTTT
NA,TRBJ2-5,TRBV5-4,NA,CASSLDRETQYF,TGTGCCAGCAGCTTGGACAGAGAGACCCAGTACTTC
TRBD1,TRBJ1-2,TRBV28,NA,CASSLYPGQGYGYTF,TGTGCCAGCAGTTTATACCCGGGACAGGGCTATGGCTACACCTTC
NA,TRBJ1-1,TRBV16,NA,CASSQSVNTEAFF,TGTGCCAGCAGCCAAAGCGTGAACACTGAAGCTTTCTTT
NA,TRBJ1-2,TRBV19,NA,CASRQGAQSVYGYTF,TGTGCCAGTAGACAGGGAGCCCAATCCGTCTATGGCTACACCTTC
TRBD1,TRBJ1-4,TRBV6-1,NA,CASSEGGRGRDGEKLFF,TGTGCCAGCAGTGAGGGAGGCAGGGGGCGGGATGGTGAAAAACTGTTTTTT
TRBD2,TRBJ2-7,TRBV7-9,NA,CASSATGGEQYF,TGTGCCAGCAGCGCTACGGGGGGCGAGCAGTACTTC
NA,TRBJ1-2,TRBV4-2,NA,CASSQSETASGYTF,TGTGCCAGCAGCCAAAGTGAGACTGCGAGTGGCTACACCTTC
TRBD1,TRBJ2-2,TRBV4-1,NA,CASSQGQGRTGELFF,TGCGCCAGCAGCCAGGGACAGGGAAGAACCGGGGAGCTGTTTTTT
TRBD1,TRBJ2-7,TRBV30,NA,CAWRRQGSVYEQYF,TGTGCCTGGAGGAGACAGGGGTCGGTCTACGAGCAGTACTTC
NA,TRBJ2-7,TRBV14,NA,CASSRGYEQYF,TGTGCCAGCAGCCGCGGGTACGAGCAGTACTTC
NA,TRBJ2-2,TRBV4-1,NA,CASSQVGQLTGELFF,TGCGCCAGCAGCCAAGTTGGACAGCTAACCGGGGAGCTGTTTTTT
NA,TRBJ2-3,TRBV7-2,once,CASSFGTSTDTQYF,TGTGCCAGCAGCTTTGGGACTAGCACAGATACGCAGTATTTT
NA,TRBJ2-5,TRBV7-2,few,CASSLYIQETQYF,TGTGCCAGCAGCTTATACATCCAAGAGACCCAGTACTTC
TRBD1,TRBJ1-2,TRBV7-2,NA,CASSLNRGDGYTF,TGTGCCAGCAGCTTAAACAGGGGTGATGGCTACACCTTC
NA,TRBJ2-7,TRBV6-2/TRBV6-3,NA,CASSSTGGIRLAGVEQYF,TGTGCCAGCAGTTCAACAGGGGGCATCCGGCTAGCGGGAGTCGAGCAGTACTTC
NA,TRBJ1-1,TRBV7-2,NA,CASSFTENTEAFF,TGTGCCAGCAGCTTTACAGAGAACACTGAAGCTTTCTTT
NA,TRBJ2-3,TRBV7-8,NA,CASSLVSGHSTDTQYF,TGTGCCAGCAGCTTAGTCAGTGGCCATAGCACAGATACGCAGTATTTT
NA,TRBJ2-7,TRBV28,NA,CASSGDFVYEQYF,TGTGCCAGCTCGGGAGATTTTGTTTACGAGCAGTACTTC
TRBD2,TRBJ2-3,TRBV4-3,NA,CASSQAASGASDTQYF,TGCGCCAGCAGCCAAGCGGCTAGCGGGGCCTCAGATACGCAGTATTTT
TRBD2,TRBJ2-3,TRBV28,NA,CASSPPPGREGTDTQYF,TGTGCCAGCAGTCCCCCCCCCGGTCGGGAGGGAACAGATACGCAGTATTTT
NA,TRBJ2-7,TRBV5-1,once,CASKISYEQYF,TGCGCCAGCAAGATTAGCTACGAGCAGTACTTC
NA,TRBJ2-6,TRBV27,NA,CASRLGAYGANVLTF,TGTGCCAGCAGGCTGGGGGCGTACGGGGCCAACGTCCTGACTTTC
TRBD1,TRBJ2-7,TRBV11-2,NA,CASSRSLVQGAGSYEQYF,TGTGCCAGCAGCCGAAGCCTTGTCCAGGGGGCCGGGTCCTACGAGCAGTACTTC
NA,TRBJ1-6,TRBV4-3,NA,CASSQDTGQATLHF,TGCGCCAGCAGCCAAGATACCGGACAAGCTACTCTCCACTTT
TRBD2,TRBJ2-5,TRBV19,NA,CASSGRAAAETQYF,TGTGCCAGTAGCGGGAGGGCCGCGGCAGAGACCCAGTACTTC
TRBD1,TRBJ1-1,TRBV5-6,NA,CASSLDPGGEAFF,TGTGCCAGCAGCTTGGACCCAGGGGGTGAAGCTTTCTTT
TRBD1,TRBJ1-4,TRBV5-4,NA,CASSPGQGPGFEKLFF,TGTGCCAGCAGCCCCGGACAGGGGCCGGGATTTGAAAAACTGTTTTTT
TRBD1,TRBJ1-1,TRBV5-1,NA,CASIPHQGVNTEAFF,TGCGCCAGCATACCTCATCAGGGGGTGAACACTGAAGCTTTCTTT
NA,TRBJ1-4,TRBV6-2/TRBV6-3,NA,CASSPRSEKLFF,TGTGCCAGCAGCCCCCGGAGTGAAAAACTGTTTTTT
TRBD2,TRBJ2-1,TRBV19,NA,CASYIAGGPPNEQFF,TGTGCCAGTTACATAGCGGGGGGCCCTCCCAATGAGCAGTTCTTC
TRBD1,TRBJ1-4,TRBV15,NA,CATSATGGADEKLFF,TGTGCCACCAGCGCGACAGGGGGCGCGGATGAAAAACTGTTTTTT
NA,TRBJ1-4,TRBV18,NA,CASSPRHPTNEKLFF,TGTGCCAGCTCACCACGACACCCTACTAATGAAAAACTGTTTTTT
TRBD1,TRBJ1-2,TRBV29-1,NA,CSVESRQGYYGYTF,TGCAGCGTTGAGAGCCGACAGGGATACTATGGCTACACCTTC